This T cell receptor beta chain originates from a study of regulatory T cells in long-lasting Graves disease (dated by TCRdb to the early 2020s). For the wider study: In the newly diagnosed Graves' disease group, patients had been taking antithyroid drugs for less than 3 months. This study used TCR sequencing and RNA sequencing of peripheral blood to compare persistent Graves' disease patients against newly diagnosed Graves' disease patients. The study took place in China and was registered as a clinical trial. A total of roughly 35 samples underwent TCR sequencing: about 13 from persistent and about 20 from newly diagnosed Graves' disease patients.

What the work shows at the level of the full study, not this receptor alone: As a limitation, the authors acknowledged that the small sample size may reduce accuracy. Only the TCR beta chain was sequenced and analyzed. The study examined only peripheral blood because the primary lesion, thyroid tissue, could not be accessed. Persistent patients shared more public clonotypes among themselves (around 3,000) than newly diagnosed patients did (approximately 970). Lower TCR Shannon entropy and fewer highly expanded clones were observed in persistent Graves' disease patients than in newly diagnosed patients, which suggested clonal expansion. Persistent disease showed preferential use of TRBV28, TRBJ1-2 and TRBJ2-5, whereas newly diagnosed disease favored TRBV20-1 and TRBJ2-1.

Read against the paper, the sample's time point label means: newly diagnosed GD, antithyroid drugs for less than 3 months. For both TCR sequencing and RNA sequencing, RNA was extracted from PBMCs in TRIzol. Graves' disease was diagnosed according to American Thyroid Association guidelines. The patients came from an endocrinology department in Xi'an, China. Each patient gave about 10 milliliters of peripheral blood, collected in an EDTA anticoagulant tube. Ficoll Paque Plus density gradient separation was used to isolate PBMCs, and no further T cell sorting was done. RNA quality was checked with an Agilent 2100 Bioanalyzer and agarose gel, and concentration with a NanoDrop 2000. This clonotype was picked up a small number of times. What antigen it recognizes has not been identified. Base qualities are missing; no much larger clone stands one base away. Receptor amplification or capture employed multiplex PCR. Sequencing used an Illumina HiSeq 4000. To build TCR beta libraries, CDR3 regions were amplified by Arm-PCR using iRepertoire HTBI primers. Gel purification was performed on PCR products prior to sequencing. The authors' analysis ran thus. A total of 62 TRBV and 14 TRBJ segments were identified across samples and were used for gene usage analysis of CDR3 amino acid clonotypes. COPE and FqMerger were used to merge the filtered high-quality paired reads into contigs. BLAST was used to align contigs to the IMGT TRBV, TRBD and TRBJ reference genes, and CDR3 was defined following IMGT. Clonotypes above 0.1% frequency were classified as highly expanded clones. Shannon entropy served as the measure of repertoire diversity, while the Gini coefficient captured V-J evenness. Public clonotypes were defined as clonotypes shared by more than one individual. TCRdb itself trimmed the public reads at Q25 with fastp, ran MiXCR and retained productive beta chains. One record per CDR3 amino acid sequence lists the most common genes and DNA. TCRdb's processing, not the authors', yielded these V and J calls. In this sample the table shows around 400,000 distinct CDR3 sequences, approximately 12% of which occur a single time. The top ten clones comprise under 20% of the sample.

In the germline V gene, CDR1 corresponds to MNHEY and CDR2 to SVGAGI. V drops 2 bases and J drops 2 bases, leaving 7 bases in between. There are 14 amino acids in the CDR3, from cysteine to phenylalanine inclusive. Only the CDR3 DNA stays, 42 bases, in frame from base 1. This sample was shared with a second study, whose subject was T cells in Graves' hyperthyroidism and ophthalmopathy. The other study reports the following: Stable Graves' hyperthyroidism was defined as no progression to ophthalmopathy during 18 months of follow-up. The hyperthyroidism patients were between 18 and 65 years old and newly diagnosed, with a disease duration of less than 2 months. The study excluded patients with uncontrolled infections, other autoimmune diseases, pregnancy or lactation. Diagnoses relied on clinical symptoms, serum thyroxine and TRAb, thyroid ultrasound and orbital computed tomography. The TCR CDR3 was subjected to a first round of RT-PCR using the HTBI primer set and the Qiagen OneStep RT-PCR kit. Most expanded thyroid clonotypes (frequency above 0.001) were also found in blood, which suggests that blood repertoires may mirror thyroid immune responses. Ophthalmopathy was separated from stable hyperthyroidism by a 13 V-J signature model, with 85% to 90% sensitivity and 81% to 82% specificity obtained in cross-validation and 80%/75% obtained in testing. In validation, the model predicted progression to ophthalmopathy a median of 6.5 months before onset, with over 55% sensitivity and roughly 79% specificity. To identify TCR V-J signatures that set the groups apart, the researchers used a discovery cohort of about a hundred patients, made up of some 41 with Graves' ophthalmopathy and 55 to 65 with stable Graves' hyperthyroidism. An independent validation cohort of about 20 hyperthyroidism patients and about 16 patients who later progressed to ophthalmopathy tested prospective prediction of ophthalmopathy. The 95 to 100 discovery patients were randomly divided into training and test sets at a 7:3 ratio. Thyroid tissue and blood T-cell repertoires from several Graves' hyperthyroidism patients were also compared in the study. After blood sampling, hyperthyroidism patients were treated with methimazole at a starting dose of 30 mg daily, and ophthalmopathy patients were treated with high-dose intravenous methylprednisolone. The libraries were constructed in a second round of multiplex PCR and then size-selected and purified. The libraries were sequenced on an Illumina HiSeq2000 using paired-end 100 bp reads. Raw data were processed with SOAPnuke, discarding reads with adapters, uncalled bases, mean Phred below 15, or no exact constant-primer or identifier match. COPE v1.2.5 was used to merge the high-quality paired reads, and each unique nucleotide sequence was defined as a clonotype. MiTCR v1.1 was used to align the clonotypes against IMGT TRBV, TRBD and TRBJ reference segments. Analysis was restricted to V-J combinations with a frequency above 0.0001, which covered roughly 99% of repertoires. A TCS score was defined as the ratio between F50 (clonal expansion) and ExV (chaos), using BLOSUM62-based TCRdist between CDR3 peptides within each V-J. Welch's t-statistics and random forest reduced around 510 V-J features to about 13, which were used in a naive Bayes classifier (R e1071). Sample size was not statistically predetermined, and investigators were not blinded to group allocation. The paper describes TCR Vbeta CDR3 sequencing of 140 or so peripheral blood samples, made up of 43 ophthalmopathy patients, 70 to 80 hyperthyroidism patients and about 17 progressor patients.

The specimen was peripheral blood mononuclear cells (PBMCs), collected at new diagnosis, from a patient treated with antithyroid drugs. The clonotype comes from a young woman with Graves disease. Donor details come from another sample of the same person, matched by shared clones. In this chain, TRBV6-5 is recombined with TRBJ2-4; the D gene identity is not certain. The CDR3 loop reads CASSYGGTKNIQYF. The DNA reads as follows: TGTGCCAGCAGTTACGGTGGCACCAAAAACATTCAGTACTTC.